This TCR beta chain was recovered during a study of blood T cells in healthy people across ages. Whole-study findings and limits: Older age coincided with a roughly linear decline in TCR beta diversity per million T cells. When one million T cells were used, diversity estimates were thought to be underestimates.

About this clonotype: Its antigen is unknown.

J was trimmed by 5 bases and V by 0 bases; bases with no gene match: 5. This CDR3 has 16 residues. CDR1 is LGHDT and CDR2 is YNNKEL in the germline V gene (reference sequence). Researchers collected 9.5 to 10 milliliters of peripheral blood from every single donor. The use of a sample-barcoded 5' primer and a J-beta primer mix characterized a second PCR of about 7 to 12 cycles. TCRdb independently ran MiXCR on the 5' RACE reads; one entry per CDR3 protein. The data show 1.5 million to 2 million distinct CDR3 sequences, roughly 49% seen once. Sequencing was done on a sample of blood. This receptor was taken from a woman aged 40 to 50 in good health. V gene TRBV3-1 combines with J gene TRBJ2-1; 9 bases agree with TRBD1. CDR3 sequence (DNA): TGTGCCAGCAGCCAAGATGGGACAGGGACCAACAATGAGCAGTTCTTC. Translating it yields CASSQDGTGTNNEQFF.